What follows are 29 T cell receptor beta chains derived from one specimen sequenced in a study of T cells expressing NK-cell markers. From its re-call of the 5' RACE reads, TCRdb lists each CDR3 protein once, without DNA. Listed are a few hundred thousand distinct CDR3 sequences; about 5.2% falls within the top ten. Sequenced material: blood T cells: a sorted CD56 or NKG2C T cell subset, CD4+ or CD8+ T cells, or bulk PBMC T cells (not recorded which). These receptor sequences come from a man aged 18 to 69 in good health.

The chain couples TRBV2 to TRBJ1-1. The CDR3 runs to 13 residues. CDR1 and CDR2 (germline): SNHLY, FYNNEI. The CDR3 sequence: CASMQVMNTEAFF.

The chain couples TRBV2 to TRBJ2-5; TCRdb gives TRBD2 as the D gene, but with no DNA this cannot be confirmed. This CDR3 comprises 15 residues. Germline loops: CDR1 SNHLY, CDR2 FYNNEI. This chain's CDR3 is CASSDGLSYVGTQYF.

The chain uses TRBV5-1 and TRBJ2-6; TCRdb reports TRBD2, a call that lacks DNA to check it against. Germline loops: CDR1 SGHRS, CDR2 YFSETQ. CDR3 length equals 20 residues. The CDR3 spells CASSLEASGLPSSGANVLTF.

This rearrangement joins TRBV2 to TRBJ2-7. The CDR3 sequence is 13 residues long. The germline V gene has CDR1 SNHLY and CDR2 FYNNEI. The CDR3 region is CASRFAGSGEQYF. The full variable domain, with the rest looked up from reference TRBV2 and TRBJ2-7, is EPEVTQTPSHQVTQMGQEVILRCVPISNHLYFYWYRQILGQKVEFLVSFYNNEISEKSEIFDDQFSVERPDGSNFTLKIRSTKLEDSAMYFCASRFAGSGEQYFGPGTRLTVT.

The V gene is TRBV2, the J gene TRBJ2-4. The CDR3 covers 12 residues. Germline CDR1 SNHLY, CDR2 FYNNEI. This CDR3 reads CASRWYRNIQYF. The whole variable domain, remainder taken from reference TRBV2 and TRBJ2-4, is EPEVTQTPSHQVTQMGQEVILRCVPISNHLYFYWYRQILGQKVEFLVSFYNNEISEKSEIFDDQFSVERPDGSNFTLKIRSTKLEDSAMYFCASRWYRNIQYFGAGTRLSVL.

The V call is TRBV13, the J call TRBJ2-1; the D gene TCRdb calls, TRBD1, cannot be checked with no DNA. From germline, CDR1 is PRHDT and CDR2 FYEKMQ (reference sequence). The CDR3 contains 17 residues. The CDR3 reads CASSLPPGQGIFDEQFF.

The CDR3 spells CASSLRPGPPTKDTGELFF. This chain joins TRBV5-1 and TRBJ2-2; no DNA is available, so the TRBD2 call from TCRdb remains unchecked. The CDR3 has 19 amino acids. Germline assignment: CDR1 SGHRS and CDR2 YFSETQ. The full variable domain, in which reference TRBV5-1 and TRBJ2-2 provide the parts outside the CDR3, is KAGVTQTPRYLIKTRGQQVTLSCSPISGHRSVSWYQQTPGQGLQFLFEYFSETQRNKGNFPGRFSGRQFSNSRSEMNVSTLELGDSALYLCASSLRPGPPTKDTGELFFGEGSRLTVL.

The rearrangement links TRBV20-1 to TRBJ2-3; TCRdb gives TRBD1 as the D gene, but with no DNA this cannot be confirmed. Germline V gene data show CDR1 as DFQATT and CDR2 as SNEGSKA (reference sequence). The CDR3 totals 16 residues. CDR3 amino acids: CSARNLRGPGTDTQYF.

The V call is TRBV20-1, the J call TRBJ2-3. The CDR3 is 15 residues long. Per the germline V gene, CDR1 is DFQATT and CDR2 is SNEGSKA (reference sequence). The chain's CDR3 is CSARDFLAGSYTQYF.

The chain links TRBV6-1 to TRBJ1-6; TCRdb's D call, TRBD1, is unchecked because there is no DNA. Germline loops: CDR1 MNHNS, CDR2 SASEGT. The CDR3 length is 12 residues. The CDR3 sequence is CASSRGVQALHF.

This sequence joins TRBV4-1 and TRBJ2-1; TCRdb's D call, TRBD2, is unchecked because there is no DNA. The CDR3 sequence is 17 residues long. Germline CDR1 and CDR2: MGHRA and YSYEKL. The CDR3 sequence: CASSPRLAGGLNNEQFF.

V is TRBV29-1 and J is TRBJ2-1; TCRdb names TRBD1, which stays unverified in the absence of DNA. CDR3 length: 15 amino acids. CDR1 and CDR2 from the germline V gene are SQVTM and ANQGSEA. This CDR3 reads CSFGQRPSSYNEQFF.

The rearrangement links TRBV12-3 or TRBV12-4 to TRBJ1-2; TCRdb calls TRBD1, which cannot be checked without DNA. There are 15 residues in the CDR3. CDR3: CASSPPPPANYGYTF.

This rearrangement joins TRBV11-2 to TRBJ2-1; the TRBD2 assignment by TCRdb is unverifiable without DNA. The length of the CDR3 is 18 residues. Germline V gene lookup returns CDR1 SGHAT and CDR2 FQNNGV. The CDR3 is CASSLNPGLAGHYNEQFF. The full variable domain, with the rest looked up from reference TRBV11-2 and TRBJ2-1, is EAGVAQSPRYKIIEKRQSVAFWCNPISGHATLYWYQQILGQGPKLLIQFQNNGVVDDSQLPKDRFSAERLKGVDSTLKIQPAKLEDSAVYLCASSLNPGLAGHYNEQFFGPGTRLTVL.

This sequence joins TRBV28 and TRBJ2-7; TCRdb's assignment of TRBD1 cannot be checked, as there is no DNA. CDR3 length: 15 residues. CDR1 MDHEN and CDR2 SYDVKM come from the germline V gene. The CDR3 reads CASSPAGQGLFEQYF. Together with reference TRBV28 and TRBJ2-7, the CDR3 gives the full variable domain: DVKVTQSSRYLVKRTGEKVFLECVQDMDHENMFWYRQDPGLGLRLIYFSYDVKMKEKGDIPEGYSVSREKKERFSLILESASTNQTSMYLCASSPAGQGLFEQYFGPGTRLTVT.

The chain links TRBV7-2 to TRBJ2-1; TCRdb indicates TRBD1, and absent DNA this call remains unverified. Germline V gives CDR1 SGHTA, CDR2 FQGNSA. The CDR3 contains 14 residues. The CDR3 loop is CASSLAEGVNEQFF.

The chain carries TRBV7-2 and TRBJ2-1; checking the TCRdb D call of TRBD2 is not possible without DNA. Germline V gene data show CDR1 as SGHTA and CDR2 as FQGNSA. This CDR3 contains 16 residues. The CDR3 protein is CASSLGMVGFGSEQFF.

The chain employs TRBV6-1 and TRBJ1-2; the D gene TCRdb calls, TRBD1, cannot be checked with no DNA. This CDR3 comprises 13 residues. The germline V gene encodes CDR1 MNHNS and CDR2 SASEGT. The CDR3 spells CASRGNTGDGYTF.

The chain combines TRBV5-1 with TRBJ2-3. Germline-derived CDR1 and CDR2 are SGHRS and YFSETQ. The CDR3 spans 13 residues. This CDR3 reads CASSLTVADTQYF.

CDR3 protein: CASSLGSTSIDTQYF. The chain links TRBV5-1 to TRBJ2-3. Looked up from germline, CDR1 is SGHRS and CDR2 is YFSETQ. The CDR3 is made up of 15 amino acids.

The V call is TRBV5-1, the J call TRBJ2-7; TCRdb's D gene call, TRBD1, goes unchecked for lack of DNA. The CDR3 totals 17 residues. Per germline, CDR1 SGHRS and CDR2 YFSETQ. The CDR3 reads CASSSGEDRYSSYEQYF. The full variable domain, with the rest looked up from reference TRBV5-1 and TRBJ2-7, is KAGVTQTPRYLIKTRGQQVTLSCSPISGHRSVSWYQQTPGQGLQFLFEYFSETQRNKGNFPGRFSGRQFSNSRSEMNVSTLELGDSALYLCASSSGEDRYSSYEQYFGPGTRLTVT.

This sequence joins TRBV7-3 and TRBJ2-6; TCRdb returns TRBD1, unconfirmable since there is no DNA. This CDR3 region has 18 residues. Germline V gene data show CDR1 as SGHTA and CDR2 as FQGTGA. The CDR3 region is CASSGPRDRGLGANVLTF.

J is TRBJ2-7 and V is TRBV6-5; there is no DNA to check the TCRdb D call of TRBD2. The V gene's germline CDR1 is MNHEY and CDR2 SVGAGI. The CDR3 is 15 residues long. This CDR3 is CASSYTSGNSYEQYF.

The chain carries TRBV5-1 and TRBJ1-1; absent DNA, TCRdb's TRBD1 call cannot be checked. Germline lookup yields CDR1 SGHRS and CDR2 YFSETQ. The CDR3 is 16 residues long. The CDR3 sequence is CASSHPRGRENTEAFF.

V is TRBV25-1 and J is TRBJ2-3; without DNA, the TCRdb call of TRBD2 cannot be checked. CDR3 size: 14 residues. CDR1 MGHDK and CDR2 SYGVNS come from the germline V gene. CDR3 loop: CASRRTSPTDTQYF. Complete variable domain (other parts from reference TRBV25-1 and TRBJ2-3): EADIYQTPRYLVIGTGKKITLECSQTMGHDKMYWYQQDPGMELHLIHYSYGVNSTEKGDLSSESTVSRIRTEHFPLTLESARPSHTSQYLCASRRTSPTDTQYFGPGTRLTVL.

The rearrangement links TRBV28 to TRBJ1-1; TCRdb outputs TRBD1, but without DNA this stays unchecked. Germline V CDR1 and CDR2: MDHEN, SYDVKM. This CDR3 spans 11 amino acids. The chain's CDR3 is CASSATGEAFF.

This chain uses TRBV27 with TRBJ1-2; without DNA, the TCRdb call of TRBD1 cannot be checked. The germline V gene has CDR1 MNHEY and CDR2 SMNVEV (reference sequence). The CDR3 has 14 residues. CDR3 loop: CASRRDGLGYGYTF.

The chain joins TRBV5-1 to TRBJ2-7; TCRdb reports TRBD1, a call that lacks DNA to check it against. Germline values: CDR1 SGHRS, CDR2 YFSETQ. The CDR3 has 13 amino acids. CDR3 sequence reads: CASSPQDRVEQYF.

CDR3 amino acids: CATSEPFETSTGVNNQPQHF. The rearrangement joins TRBV24-1 to TRBJ1-5; TCRdb calls TRBD1, which cannot be checked without DNA. The germline CDR1 and CDR2 sequences are KGHDR and SFDVKD. This CDR3 has 20 amino acids.